This T cell receptor (beta chain) was retrieved from a study of CD8 T cells in Susac syndrome (dated by TCRdb to between 2018 and 2021). Concerning the study at large: The study used repertoire sequencing to test whether antigen drove CD8+ T cell activation and differentiation in Susac syndrome. The investigation overall reported the following: The study acknowledged that relatively few individuals were included in the TCR sequencing and HLA analysis.

RNA was extracted using the RNeasy kit, and roughly 0.45 to 1 microgram was reverse transcribed with random hexamers. The immunoSEQ multiplex PCR assay, covering 54 Vbeta and 13 Jbeta segments, was used to amplify TCR beta CDR3 regions. Bias from PCR amplification was corrected by using a synthetic template baseline for primer optimization and for computational correction. Under the source paper's analysis protocol: Only productive sequences were kept, with reads annotated to V, D and J genes according to IMGT and analyzed in immunoSEQ Analyzer. Clonality was calculated as one minus the Shannon entropy normalized by log2 of the number of productive unique sequences. Public and private clones were assessed among the 100 most prevalent clones of each patient and control. Susac-specific clones were defined as absent from healthy and MS cohorts, around 970 published viral clones and other ImmuneACCESS disease sequences. TCRdb took the public reads, trimmed them with fastp at Q25, ran MiXCR for clone calling and kept in-frame beta chains. Entries are consolidated by CDR3 protein sequence, retaining the most common genes and DNA. These V and J calls originate from TCRdb's pipeline instead of the authors' own analysis. For this sample the table gives approximately 200,000 distinct CDR3 sequences, of which 90% to 97% were detected only once. The ten largest clones represent roughly 0.095% of the sample.

From its cysteine to its phenylalanine, the CDR3 spans 13 amino acids. Kept here is only the CDR3 DNA, which spans 39 bases and is read in frame from base 1. CDR1 and CDR2, looked up from the germline V gene, are SGHRS and YFSETQ. V lost 4 bases and J lost 5 bases; the stretch between them is 12 bases long. About this clonotype: Its antigen specificity is not known. Base-call qualities are not available, and no considerably larger clone is one nucleotide away.

Peripheral blood CD8+ and CD4+ T cells from healthy donors, Susac syndrome patients and multiple sclerosis patients were profiled using high-throughput TCR beta sequencing. Multiple sclerosis controls were treatment-naive patients with stable or active relapsing-remitting disease fulfilling revised McDonald criteria. Bulk CD8+ and CD4+ T cells were purified by magnetic negative isolation, while CD8+ TEMRA cells were enriched using FACS. Blood was drawn into EDTA tubes, processed within 24 hours, and PBMCs were isolated by density gradient centrifugation. PBMCs destined for TCR sequencing were cryopreserved in liquid nitrogen and later thawed in a 37 °C water bath. The sorted or isolated CD4+, CD8+ and CD8+ TEMRA cells had a purity of 90% or higher.

The sequence came from a human donor with multiple sclerosis. Sequenced material: CD4+ T cells from PBMCs. The chain was built from TRBV5-1 and TRBJ1-1; no D gene call is confident. The CDR3 region: CASSNGPDTEAFF. The bases read TGCGCCAGCAGCAACGGCCCGGATACTGAAGCTTTCTTT.